The sample holds a few counts of the clone carrying this TCR beta chain. This CDR3 has 15 amino acids. The trim removed 3 bases at V and 5 bases at J, leaving 7 bases unmatched. The record originates from a study of blood T cells in healthy people across ages. The use of a sample-barcoded 5' primer and a J-beta primer mix characterized a second PCR of about 7 to 12 cycles. Every cDNA was tagged by a template-switch adaptor with 12 random nucleotides. The yield of each sample was at least 2.5 million CDR3-containing paired-end reads. TCRdb itself ran the 5' RACE reads through MiXCR, one entry per CDR3 protein. The sample has over 300,000 distinct CDR3 sequences; approximately 52% are singletons.

This receptor was taken from a man in his sixties in good health. Sequenced material: blood. V is TRBV12-3 or TRBV12-4 and J is TRBJ2-3; 8 bases line up with TRBD1. The DNA of the CDR3 is TGTGCCAGCAGTTTGAGCAGGGGGCTAGGAGATACGCAGTATTTT. Its protein product is CASSLSRGLGDTQYF.